This is a list of T cell receptor beta chains from one sample in a study of circulating CD8 cells and anti-PD-1 response in melanoma. Each CDR3 protein is one row after TCRdb ran MiXCR on the reads. The table shows about 110 distinct CDR3 sequences, with 9.5% to 10% occurring only once. Source: CD8+ T cells from PBMCs, taken at baseline or after one month of anti-PD-1 therapy (not recorded which). The source of these receptors is a human donor with melanoma. CDR3s include the opening cysteine and the closing phenylalanine or tryptophan. Each record gives: CDR3 DNA, CDR3 protein, J gene, V gene, clone size, D gene. The D gene is left open where the match is weak. Only some rows state a clone size, as once, few, many or a class for expanded clones.

CDR3nt: TGTGCCAGCAGTTTAAGGGACAGGCCTTACAATGAGCAGTTCTTC
CDR3aa: CASSLRDRPYNEQFF
j_gene: TRBJ2-1
v_gene: TRBV27
abundance: large
d_gene: TRBD1

CDR3nt: TGTGCCAGCAGCTTAACCGGGAGGGTTGCTGAAGCTTTCTTT
CDR3aa: CASSLTGRVAEAFF
j_gene: TRBJ1-1
v_gene: TRBV7-3
abundance: large
d_gene: .

CDR3nt: TGTGCCAGCAGCCTCCCGGGACAGGGGTTCCTAAGCTCCTACAATGAGCAGTTCTTC
CDR3aa: CASSLPGQGFLSSYNEQFF
j_gene: TRBJ2-1
v_gene: TRBV5-5
abundance: hyperexpanded
d_gene: TRBD1

CDR3nt: TGTGCCAGCAGTTTAAGGACCCTTGAGGGCGGCGGTCAATCCTACAATGAGCAGTTCTTC
CDR3aa: CASSLRTLEGGGQSYNEQFF
j_gene: TRBJ2-1
v_gene: TRBV6-2/TRBV6-3
abundance: .
d_gene: .

CDR3nt: TGTGCCAGCAGCCGCGGGAATCCTCGAGATACGCAGTATTTT
CDR3aa: CASSRGNPRDTQYF
j_gene: TRBJ2-3
v_gene: TRBV5-6
abundance: medium-sized
d_gene: .

CDR3nt: TGTGCCAGCAGTCCGGGGGACCAGAACACTGAAGCTTTCTTT
CDR3aa: CASSPGDQNTEAFF
j_gene: TRBJ1-1
v_gene: TRBV28
abundance: large
d_gene: .

CDR3nt: TGTGCCAGCAGCTCGGAGGGACAGCGTCTTAGAAACACCATATATTTT
CDR3aa: CASSSEGQRLRNTIYF
j_gene: TRBJ1-3
v_gene: TRBV5-4
abundance: medium-sized
d_gene: TRBD1

CDR3nt: TGTGCCAGCAGCACAGGGCCCGCCTACGAGCAGTACTTC
CDR3aa: CASSTGPAYEQYF
j_gene: TRBJ2-7
v_gene: TRBV7-2
abundance: hyperexpanded
d_gene: .

CDR3nt: TGTGCCAGCAGTTTATCTTCGGGGCGTAATCAGCCCCAGCATTTT
CDR3aa: CASSLSSGRNQPQHF
j_gene: TRBJ1-5
v_gene: TRBV28
abundance: hyperexpanded
d_gene: .

CDR3nt: TGTGCCAGCAGCTTTGCGGGGGGCGAGCAGTACTTC
CDR3aa: CASSFAGGEQYF
j_gene: TRBJ2-7
v_gene: TRBV11-3
abundance: large
d_gene: TRBD2

CDR3nt: TGTGCCAGCAGCAAAAGGGTAGCGGATTCCAACCAAGAGACCCAGTACTTC
CDR3aa: CASSKRVADSNQETQYF
j_gene: TRBJ2-5
v_gene: TRBV21-1
abundance: large
d_gene: .

CDR3nt: TGTGCCAGTAGTATGTCGACGGACAGTGCAGATACGCAGTATTTT
CDR3aa: CASSMSTDSADTQYF
j_gene: TRBJ2-3
v_gene: TRBV19
abundance: hyperexpanded
d_gene: .

CDR3nt: TGTGCCAGCAGTGGCCGGGCGGATACGCAGTATTTT
CDR3aa: CASSGRADTQYF
j_gene: TRBJ2-3
v_gene: TRBV28
abundance: large
d_gene: .

CDR3nt: TGTGCCAGCAGTGATCATGGCAGCCTCCCCTACGAGCAGTACTTC
CDR3aa: CASSDHGSLPYEQYF
j_gene: TRBJ2-7
v_gene: TRBV6-1
abundance: hyperexpanded
d_gene: .

CDR3nt: TGCAGTGCTGGGGAACTAGCCAAAAACATTCAGTACTTC
CDR3aa: CSAGELAKNIQYF
j_gene: TRBJ2-4
v_gene: TRBV20-1
abundance: hyperexpanded
d_gene: .

CDR3nt: TGTGCCAGCAGCCAGAACACCGGGGAGCTGTTTTTT
CDR3aa: CASSQNTGELFF
j_gene: TRBJ2-2
v_gene: TRBV28
abundance: hyperexpanded
d_gene: .

CDR3nt: TGTGCCAGCAGTTACTTTAGCAGGGGTTGGACAGATACGCAGTATTTT
CDR3aa: CASSYFSRGWTDTQYF
j_gene: TRBJ2-3
v_gene: TRBV6-6
abundance: medium-sized
d_gene: .

CDR3nt: TGTGCCAGCAGAGAGGACACCACCAATGAGCAGTTCTTC
CDR3aa: CASREDTTNEQFF
j_gene: TRBJ2-1
v_gene: TRBV28
abundance: medium-sized
d_gene: .

CDR3nt: TGTGCCAGCAGTGAGTCGGAAACCAATGAGCAGTTCTTC
CDR3aa: CASSESETNEQFF
j_gene: TRBJ2-1
v_gene: TRBV6-4
abundance: large
d_gene: .

CDR3nt: TGCAGTGCTCCCGGGACAGGGGGCCTGTCCGGGGAGCTGTTTTTT
CDR3aa: CSAPGTGGLSGELFF
j_gene: TRBJ2-2
v_gene: TRBV20-1
abundance: large
d_gene: TRBD1

CDR3nt: TGTGCCAGCAGCATTACCGGGACTGGTCTGGAGGATACGCAGTATTTT
CDR3aa: CASSITGTGLEDTQYF
j_gene: TRBJ2-3
v_gene: TRBV5-6
abundance: medium-sized
d_gene: .

CDR3nt: TGTGCCAGCAGCCTCATAAAGGGGGGAGATGAAAAACTGTTTTTT
CDR3aa: CASSLIKGGDEKLFF
j_gene: TRBJ1-4
v_gene: TRBV7-9
abundance: large
d_gene: .

CDR3nt: TGTGCCAGCAGTACTCAAGGGCCTGGAAACACCATATATTTT
CDR3aa: CASSTQGPGNTIYF
j_gene: TRBJ1-3
v_gene: TRBV6-6
abundance: large
d_gene: .

CDR3nt: TGTGCCAGCAGCGCGACTGGGGGAGGCACAGATACGCAGTATTTT
CDR3aa: CASSATGGGTDTQYF
j_gene: TRBJ2-3
v_gene: TRBV9
abundance: hyperexpanded
d_gene: .

CDR3nt: TGTGCCAGCTCACCCCGGGACGACGCCACCGGGGAGCTGTTTTTT
CDR3aa: CASSPRDDATGELFF
j_gene: TRBJ2-2
v_gene: TRBV18
abundance: large
d_gene: .

CDR3nt: TGTGCCAGCAGTTCGACCCGGGACACATACACCTACGAGCAGTACTTC
CDR3aa: CASSSTRDTYTYEQYF
j_gene: TRBJ2-7
v_gene: TRBV28
abundance: large
d_gene: .

CDR3nt: TGTGCCAGTCGTAGGGGCCCGTTTTCGGATACGCAGTATTTT
CDR3aa: CASRRGPFSDTQYF
j_gene: TRBJ2-3
v_gene: TRBV27
abundance: large
d_gene: .

CDR3nt: TGTGCTAGCCTATTTAGACAGTTCAATCAGCCCCAGCATTTT
CDR3aa: CASLFRQFNQPQHF
j_gene: TRBJ1-5
v_gene: TRBV12-5
abundance: large
d_gene: .

CDR3nt: TGTGCCAGTAGTAAACAGACTGGTCATAGCAATCAGCCCCAGCATTTT
CDR3aa: CASSKQTGHSNQPQHF
j_gene: TRBJ1-5
v_gene: TRBV19
abundance: .
d_gene: .

CDR3nt: TGTGCCAGGTCGCGGGAGTTCTTGGGCAATGAGCAGTTCTTC
CDR3aa: CARSREFLGNEQFF
j_gene: TRBJ2-1
v_gene: TRBV7-2
abundance: large
d_gene: TRBD2

CDR3nt: TGTGCCAGCATCGGGAAGGGACTAGCGGGAGAGGTCTCGTACAATGAGCAGTTCTTC
CDR3aa: CASIGKGLAGEVSYNEQFF
j_gene: TRBJ2-1
v_gene: TRBV11-2
abundance: medium-sized
d_gene: TRBD2

CDR3nt: TGTGCCAGCTCACCAGAAGGACAGTCGCTTCTCTACGAGCAGTACTTC
CDR3aa: CASSPEGQSLLYEQYF
j_gene: TRBJ2-7
v_gene: TRBV18
abundance: hyperexpanded
d_gene: .

CDR3nt: TGTGCCAGCACCTCTGGGCAGGGGGGTCTCAATGAGCAGTTCTTC
CDR3aa: CASTSGQGGLNEQFF
j_gene: TRBJ2-1
v_gene: TRBV28
abundance: large
d_gene: .

CDR3nt: TGTGCCAGCAGCGCCACGGATGGAGGGGCTGAGCAGTTCTTC
CDR3aa: CASSATDGGAEQFF
j_gene: TRBJ2-1
v_gene: TRBV7-9
abundance: large
d_gene: .

CDR3nt: TGTGCCAGCAGTTCAACAGGACATTCTCAGCCCCAGCATTTT
CDR3aa: CASSSTGHSQPQHF
j_gene: TRBJ1-5
v_gene: TRBV27
abundance: .
d_gene: .

CDR3nt: TGTGCCAGCAGCCAAGAACCCCCCGGCGACAATGAGCAGTTCTTC
CDR3aa: CASSQEPPGDNEQFF
j_gene: TRBJ2-1
v_gene: TRBV4-2
abundance: large
d_gene: .

CDR3nt: TGCAGTGCTCCGGGGCAGGGCTTCTCCTACGAGCAGTACTTC
CDR3aa: CSAPGQGFSYEQYF
j_gene: TRBJ2-7
v_gene: TRBV20-1
abundance: .
d_gene: .

CDR3nt: TGTGCCAGCAGTACCGGCACCTATAATTCACCCCTCCACTTT
CDR3aa: CASSTGTYNSPLHF
j_gene: TRBJ1-6
v_gene: TRBV27
abundance: large
d_gene: .

CDR3nt: TGTGCCAGCAGTTCCCGTGTGCCAATGGAGACCCAGTACTTC
CDR3aa: CASSSRVPMETQYF
j_gene: TRBJ2-5
v_gene: TRBV2
abundance: large
d_gene: .

CDR3nt: TGTGCCAGTTCTACTAGCGGGGGTAGCACAGATACGCAGTATTTT
CDR3aa: CASSTSGGSTDTQYF
j_gene: TRBJ2-3
v_gene: TRBV6-4
abundance: large
d_gene: TRBD2